The 23 T cell receptor beta chains below all came from one sample that was sequenced in a study of cytomegalovirus exposure and HLA in healthy donors. The PCR ran on 60 Vbeta and 13 Jbeta primers. Sequencing was performed with immunoSEQ multiplex PCR; in TCRdb, only in-frame clones are kept and a portion is missing. The sample yields 140,000 to 150,000 clones, over 60% seen once. The sample was PBMCs. These receptors came from a woman aged 18-29 years in good health and CMV-seronegative.

The chain combines TRBV4-1 with TRBJ2-1, with D tentatively TRBD1 (5 bases). Germline lookup yields CDR1 MGHRA and CDR2 YSYEKL. V was shortened by 3 bases and J by 7 bases, with 19 bases between the two germline ends. The CDR3 extends over 16 amino acids. The DNA for the CDR3 is TGCGCCAGCAGCCACCCTGGACAAAGCACCAAGAATGAGCAGTTCTTC. This encodes CASSHPGQSTKNEQFF.

V usage is TRBV5-6 and J usage is TRBJ2-2; 11 nucleotides match TRBD2. The CDR3 length is 17 residues. CDR1 is SGHDT and CDR2 is YYEEEE in the germline V gene. Germline trimming cut 4 bases from V and 4 bases from J; bases unmatched to any gene: 9. This CDR3 reads CASSRPGTSGFTGELFF. The CDR3 nucleotides read TGTGCCAGCAGCCGCCCCGGGACTAGCGGATTCACCGGGGAGCTGTTTTTT.

This chain uses TRBV7-9 with TRBJ2-3, with 12 bases aligning to TRBD2. Germline CDR1 SEHNR, CDR2 FQNEAQ (reference sequence). CDR3 length equals 16 residues. V lost 4 bases to trimming and J lost 5 bases; unmatched junction nucleotides: 7. The CDR3 loop reads CASSSSSGGAKDTQYF. DNA for the CDR3: TGTGCCAGCAGCTCCTCTAGCGGGGGGGCGAAAGATACGCAGTATTTT.

Worth noting for this clone: The sample carries other DNA sequences with the same CDR3. The rearrangement joins TRBV9 to TRBJ1-1; D uncertain. The CDR3 loop spans 13 amino acids. V lost 2 bases and J 3 bases, leaving 8 bases between the germline ends. CDR1 is SGDLS and CDR2 is YYNGEE in the germline V gene. In nucleotides, the CDR3 is TGTGCCAGCAGCGTCGGCGGGGACACTGAAGCTTTCTTT. This encodes CASSVGGDTEAFF.

This sequence joins TRBV7-8 and TRBJ2-7, with D tentatively TRBD2 (5 bases). Germline V gene sequence: CDR1 SGHVS, CDR2 FQNEAQ. Trimming shortened V by 5 bases and J by 4 bases, and 12 bases separated the two germline ends. The CDR3 spans 13 residues. The CDR3 region is CASSPSSGYEQYV. The CDR3 DNA is TGTGCCAGCAGCCCCTCCTCGGGGTACGAGCAGTACGTC.

This rearrangement joins TRBV5-4 to TRBJ2-5; TRBD1 matches 9 bases. From germline, CDR1 is SGHNT and CDR2 YYREEE (reference sequence). The junction had 11 bases not matched to a gene; V was cut back by 4 bases and J by 4 bases. The CDR3 covers 16 residues. CDR3 nucleotide sequence: TGTGCCAGCAGCATATACAGGGGGCGCATGGGAGAGACCCAGTACTTC. This sequence encodes CASSIYRGRMGETQYF.

The chain is built from TRBV6-5 and TRBJ2-1; 8 positions agree with TRBD1. This CDR3 region has 14 residues. V lost 4 bases and J lost 7; bases outside the gene matches: 6. Germline loops: CDR1 MNHEY, CDR2 SVGAGI. CDR3 in amino acids: CASSLQGGLNEQFF. CDR3 DNA sequence: TGTGCCAGCAGTTTACAGGGGGGCCTAAATGAGCAGTTCTTC.

V and J are TRBV5-6 and TRBJ2-1; TRBD2 matches 11 bases. The CDR3 is 14 amino acids. Trimming removed 7 bases from V and 4 bases from J; junction bases left unmatched: 4. Germline V gives CDR1 SGHDT, CDR2 YYEEEE. The CDR3 DNA follows: TGTGCCAGCCGGGGACTAGCGGAGTACAATGAGCAGTTCTTC. The encoded protein is CASRGLAEYNEQFF.

This clone was observed a handful of times. The CDR3 region is CASSYSGLETQYF. The CDR3 nucleotides read TGTGCCAGCAGTTACTCAGGACTAGAGACCCAGTACTTC. The chain uses TRBV6-5 and TRBJ2-5; possibly TRBD2 for D (5 bases). Germline CDR1 and CDR2: MNHEY and SVGAGI. This CDR3 is 13 amino acids long. The V end was cut by 0 bases, the J end by 4 bases, with 6 bases between.

V is TRBV10-2 and J is TRBJ2-3; 14 bases map to TRBD2. Germline CDR1 reads WSHSY; CDR2 reads SAAADI. This CDR3 is built from 17 residues. The V segment lost 6 bases and the J segment 4 bases; nucleotides outside the gene matches: 9. The DNA for the CDR3 is TGCGCCAGCAGACTGACTAGCGGGGGGGCCATTGCAGATACGCAGTATTTT. It is translated as CASRLTSGGAIADTQYF.

In its sample, this clone was seen a few times. This chain joins TRBV7-9 and TRBJ1-1; D perhaps matches TRBD1 (6 bases). Trimming cost V 0 bases and J 7 bases, with 15 bases left between them. CDR3 size: 15 residues. Germline-derived CDR1 and CDR2 are SEHNR and FQNEAQ (reference sequence). The CDR3 DNA is TGTGCCAGCAGCTTAGCGCTCGGGGGGCCAGATGAAGCTTTCTTT. It is translated as CASSLALGGPDEAFF.

The J gene is TRBJ2-3, the V gene TRBV7-2; 7 bases are a match to TRBD1. This CDR3 region has 17 residues. From germline, CDR1 is SGHTA and CDR2 FQGNSA. V lost 1 base, J lost 4 bases, and 11 bases stayed unmatched. This CDR3 is CASSLGAGGLVADTQYF. The CDR3 DNA sequence: TGTGCCAGCAGCTTAGGGGCAGGGGGTCTGGTGGCAGATACGCAGTATTTT. The complete variable domain, with remaining parts taken from reference TRBV7-2 and TRBJ2-3, reads GAGVSQSPSNKVTEKGKDVELRCDPISGHTALYWYRQSLGQGLEFLIYFQGNSAPDKSGLPSDRFSAERTGGSVSTLTIQRTQQEDSAVYLCASSLGAGGLVADTQYFGPGTRLTVL.

A word on this clone: One end of the junction is discordant with germline, which a read error may explain. In the same sample, other DNA sequences code for this CDR3. This chain links TRBV4-3 with TRBJ1-4; 7 bases align to TRBD1. Germline V CDR1 and CDR2: LGHNA, YSLEER. CDR3 length: 16 amino acids. In nucleotides, the CDR3 is TGCGCTAGCAGCCCCAATCAGGGGGCAACTAATGAAAAACTGTTTTTT. The encoded protein is CASSPNQGATNEKLFF.

This chain links TRBV19 with TRBJ2-2, with 9 bases matching TRBD1. Trimming at V came to 2 bases and at J to 7 bases, leaving 8 bases not matched to a gene. Germline CDR1 LNHDA, CDR2 SQIVND (reference sequence). CDR3 length equals 16 residues. The DNA of the CDR3 is TGTGCCAGTAGTATATCTACAGGGGGCGCCAACGGGGAGCTGTTTTTT. Encoded protein: CASSISTGGANGELFF.

As concerns this clone: The sample holds other DNA sequences that translate to the same CDR3. The chain recombines TRBV7-9 with TRBJ2-3; a possible D gene is TRBD1 (6 bases). V was trimmed by 3 bases and J by 2 bases, leaving 12 bases between them. The CDR3 is 15 residues long. Germline CDR1 reads SEHNR; CDR2 reads FQNEAQ (reference sequence). CDR3 nucleotides: TGTGCCAGCAGCTTTCGGGACATAAACACAGATACGCAGTATTTT. Protein: CASSFRDINTDTQYF.

V usage is TRBV25-1 and J usage is TRBJ2-7; no firm D call. Per the germline V gene, CDR1 is MGHDK and CDR2 is SYGVNS. Between the trimmed V and J ends, which lost 6 bases and 2 bases, there was a span of 14 bases. This CDR3 comprises 14 residues. In DNA, the CDR3 is TGTGCCAGCAGCGTCCTCGGAGCTACCTACGAGCAGTACTTC. Its protein is CASSVLGATYEQYF.

The rearrangement uses TRBV11-1 and TRBJ1-1, with D possibly TRBD1 on 6 matching bases. V was clipped by 2 bases and J by 6 bases, with 13 bases between them. Germline V gene sequence: CDR1 SGHAT, CDR2 FQDESV (reference sequence). The CDR3 is 14 amino acids. The CDR3 bases are TGTGCCAGCAGCTTAAGGGGCAGGGGTGCTGAAGCTTTCTTT. Protein sequence: CASSLRGRGAEAFF.

The chain links TRBV6-5 to TRBJ1-2; 7 bases map to TRBD1. V shed 5 bases, J shed 8 bases, and the junction held 11 bases outside the gene matches. This CDR3 is 14 amino acids long. Germline CDR1 is MNHEY and CDR2 is SVGAGI. The CDR3 is CASSRDRGRGGYTF. The CDR3 region has the DNA TGTGCCAGCAGTCGGGACAGAGGGCGCGGGGGCTACACCTTC.

V and J are TRBV18 and TRBJ1-4; D remains unclear. Germline lookup yields CDR1 KGHSH and CDR2 LQKENI. V dropped 3 bases and J dropped 8 bases, with 10 bases sitting between them. This CDR3 spans 13 amino acids. CDR3 coding DNA: TGTGCCAGCTCACCCGAGGGCTCCGAAAAACTGTTTTTT. This codes for CASSPEGSEKLFF.

The chain links TRBV9 to TRBJ2-6; no clear D gene. The CDR3 spans 16 residues. Germline CDR1 is SGDLS and CDR2 is YYNGEE. V lost 3 bases and J 0 bases, leaving 10 bases between the germline ends. The CDR3 is CASSAGLGSGANVLTF. Here the CDR3 DNA reads TGTGCCAGCAGCGCAGGATTGGGCTCTGGGGCCAACGTCCTGACTTTC.

This clone was observed once. The V and J genes are TRBV7-2 and TRBJ1-3; the D is unclear. The length of the CDR3 is 19 residues. V was cut by 2 bases and J by 1 base, with 21 bases left in between. Looked up from germline, CDR1 is SGHTA and CDR2 is FQGNSA. CDR3 amino acids: CASSLIPLRVGESGNTIYF. CDR3 DNA sequence: TGTGCCAGCAGCTTAATTCCTCTTCGGGTCGGGGAATCTGGAAACACCATATATTTT.

The chain joins TRBV21-1 to TRBJ1-2; the table's TRBD1 call for D was not verified on the DNA. TRBV21-1 is marked as a pseudogene. This CDR3 is 15 amino acids long. The CDR3 sequence is CASSKLQGSRRGYTF. The CDR3 nucleotides are TGTGCCAGCAGCAAACTCCAGGGGAGTCGTCGAGGCTACACCTTC.

The chain employs TRBV19 and TRBJ1-4; 8 positions match TRBD1. The trim removed 4 bases at V and 6 bases at J, leaving 10 bases unmatched. CDR1 is LNHDA, CDR2 SQIVND, per germline (reference sequence). The length of the CDR3 is 16 residues. The CDR3 sequence is CASSTGTGGGDEKLFF. The CDR3 nucleotides are TGTGCCAGTAGTACTGGCACAGGGGGAGGAGATGAAAAACTGTTTTTT.